These 15 T cell receptor beta chains share one sample of origin, sequenced in a study of Graves' ophthalmopathy and Graves' hyperthyroidism. As the template, RNA transcripts were used to amplify TCR beta CDR3 regions. HTBI primers were employed in first-round RT-PCR, then a second-round multiplex PCR followed. TCRdb itself ran the multiplex PCR reads through MiXCR, one entry per CDR3 protein. This table holds about 230,000 distinct CDR3 sequences, about 47% found once. Sequenced: peripheral blood. These TCRs come from an adult man with Graves' ophthalmopathy.

Only a few counts were recorded for this clonotype. In DNA form, the CDR3 reads TGCAGCGTCTCCACGTGGGACAGGGGGCTAGAGACCCAGTACTTC. Its protein is CSVSTWDRGLETQYF. The chain carries TRBV29-1 and TRBJ2-5, with 12 bases fitting TRBD1. The J segment lost 4 bases and the V segment lost 6 bases, leaving 9 bases of the junction unmatched. The germline V gene has CDR1 SQVTM and CDR2 ANQGSEA. The length of the CDR3 is 15 residues. Drawing the rest from reference TRBV29-1 and TRBJ2-5, the complete variable domain is SAVISQKPSRDICQRGTSLTIQCQVDSQVTMMFWYRQQPGQSLTLIATANQGSEATYESGFVIDKFPISRPNLTFSTLTVSNMSPEDSSIYLCSVSTWDRGLETQYFGPGTRLLVL.

The CDR3 loop is CASSHRGGRPGELFF. The CDR3 DNA is TGTGCCAGCAGCCACCGGGGAGGGAGGCCCGGGGAGCTGTTTTTT. This rearrangement joins TRBV7-3 to TRBJ2-2, with 7 nucleotides matching TRBD2. CDR1 and CDR2 from the germline V gene are SGHTA and FQGTGA. The CDR3 has 15 amino acids. The junction had 9 bases not matched to a gene; V was cut back by 5 bases and J by 6 bases.

The CDR3: CASAPGTGSYEQYF. The CDR3, as DNA: TGTGCCAGCGCCCCCGGGACAGGATCCTACGAGCAGTACTTC. V gene TRBV7-9 combines with J gene TRBJ2-7, with 8 bases that match TRBD1. Trimming removed 8 bases from V and 1 base from J; junction bases left unmatched: 7. Germline lookup yields CDR1 SEHNR and CDR2 FQNEAQ (reference sequence). The CDR3 length is 14 residues.

The rearrangement uses TRBV10-3 and TRBJ2-7, with TRBD1 identical over 7 bases. CDR1 and CDR2 (germline): ENHRY, SYGVKD. The CDR3 is made up of 13 amino acids. V lost 10 bases to trimming and J lost 3 bases; unmatched junction nucleotides: 9. The CDR3 loop is CASAEAGGYEQYF. The CDR3 DNA sequence: TGTGCCAGCGCCGAGGCAGGGGGCTACGAGCAGTACTTC.

This chain connects TRBV10-3 to TRBJ2-7; D may be TRBD2 (6 bases). This CDR3 region has 12 residues. Germline CDR1 and CDR2: ENHRY and SYGVKD. V dropped 10 bases and J dropped 6 bases, with 16 bases sitting between them. CDR3: CASRRDFSEQYF. CDR3 nucleotides: TGTGCCAGCAGACGGGACTTTTCCGAGCAGTACTTC.

In this sample, this clonotype turned up a few times. This chain uses TRBV2 with TRBJ2-7; TRBD2 might be the D (5 bases). CDR1 and CDR2 from the germline V gene are SNHLY and FYNNEI. V was clipped by 3 bases and J by 2 bases, with 11 bases between them. CDR3 length equals 14 residues. CDR3 residues: CASSESAGPYEQYF. CDR3 in DNA: TGTGCCAGCAGTGAGTCTGCGGGCCCCTACGAGCAGTACTTC.

The chain uses TRBV29-1 and TRBJ1-3, with D hard to call. The CDR3 loop spans 14 amino acids. Germline CDR1 SQVTM, CDR2 ANQGSEA. V lost 0 bases and J lost 8, with 14 bases in between. The CDR3 is CSVEDRPLGYTIYF. CDR3 in DNA: TGCAGCGTTGAAGATAGACCTTTAGGCTACACCATATATTTT. Full variable domain (rest looked up from reference TRBV29-1 and TRBJ1-3): SAVISQKPSRDICQRGTSLTIQCQVDSQVTMMFWYRQQPGQSLTLIATANQGSEATYESGFVIDKFPISRPNLTFSTLTVSNMSPEDSSIYLCSVEDRPLGYTIYFGEGSWLTVV.

The chain joins TRBV19 to TRBJ2-5; 13 nucleotides line up with TRBD2. The CDR3 totals 15 residues. Trimming cost V 4 bases and J 11 bases; bases outside gene matches: 10. From germline, CDR1 is LNHDA and CDR2 SQIVND (reference sequence). The CDR3 sequence is CASSRTSGSENEQYF. The CDR3 coding sequence is TGTGCCAGTAGTAGGACTAGCGGGAGTGAGAATGAGCAGTACTTC.

The CDR3 protein is CASSLSGEYEKLFF. The DNA for the CDR3 is TGCGCCAGCAGCTTGAGCGGGGAGTATGAAAAACTGTTTTTT. The J gene is TRBJ1-4, the V gene TRBV5-1; D not certain. The CDR3 contains 14 residues. Between the trimmed V and J ends, which lost 1 base and 6 bases, there was a span of 10 bases. From germline, CDR1 is SGHRS and CDR2 YFSETQ.

The V call is TRBV7-2, the J call TRBJ2-5; 8 bases are a match to TRBD2. The CDR3 runs to 14 residues. Germline CDR1 SGHTA, CDR2 FQGNSA. Germline trimming cut 4 bases from V and 5 bases from J; bases unmatched to any gene: 6. CDR3 amino acids: CASSSGPGGETQYF. The CDR3, as DNA: TGTGCCAGCAGCTCGGGACCGGGGGGGGAGACCCAGTACTTC.

This chain connects TRBV10-3 to TRBJ2-3, with TRBD1 as a possible D gene (6 bases). This CDR3 comprises 16 residues. V gave up 4 bases and J gave up 1 base, with 15 bases separating them. Germline V gene lookup returns CDR1 ENHRY and CDR2 SYGVKD. In DNA, the CDR3 is TGTGCCATCAGTGGATTATCAGGGGTTCGCACAGATACGCAGTATTTT. It encodes CAISGLSGVRTDTQYF.

The gene calls are TRBV2 and TRBJ1-2; 10 bases match TRBD1. V lost 9 bases to trimming and J lost 8 bases; unmatched junction nucleotides: 12. Germline CDR1 is SNHLY and CDR2 is FYNNEI. This CDR3 has 14 residues. CDR3 sequence: CASAGTGDGYGYTF. The CDR3 coding sequence is TGTGCCAGTGCCGGGACAGGGGATGGTTACGGCTACACCTTC.

This clonotype was seen more than once but under ten times. V gene TRBV6-1 combines with J gene TRBJ2-7; D may be TRBD1 (6 bases). The germline V gene has CDR1 MNHNS and CDR2 SASEGT. The CDR3 contains 14 residues. V was clipped by 1 base and J by 0 bases, with 7 bases between them. The CDR3 bases are TGTGCCAGCAGTGAAGGGGGGCTCTCCTACGAGCAGTACTTC. This translates into CASSEGGLSYEQYF.

This chain links TRBV10-3 with TRBJ1-2, with D tentatively TRBD1 (6 bases). The germline CDR1 and CDR2 sequences are ENHRY and SYGVKD. The CDR3 is made up of 13 amino acids. V was clipped by 5 bases and J by 4 bases, with 11 bases between them. The CDR3 loop is CAISRSGVYGYTF. CDR3 bases: TGTGCCATCAGTCGCTCAGGGGTCTATGGCTACACCTTC.

This clonotype was observed a few times. The V call is TRBV6-5, the J call TRBJ1-2, with D perhaps matching TRBD1 (6 bases). CDR1 is MNHEY and CDR2 is SVGAGI in the germline V gene. The CDR3 spans 13 residues. V was shortened by 4 bases and J by 4 bases, with 10 bases between the two germline ends. The CDR3 sequence is CASSLGGPYGYTF. CDR3 nucleotides: TGTGCCAGCAGTTTAGGGGGGCCCTATGGCTACACCTTC.